Detailed here is one T cell receptor (beta chain). These data are taken from a study of control samples from healthy donors and cancer patients. TCRdb keeps only in-frame clones here, not all; method: immunoSEQ multiplex PCR. The sample consists of around 110,000 clones, roughly 93% of them appearing once. This TCR was recovered from a man aged 30 to 39 in good health. Sequencing used blood.

CDR3 residues: CASSLGDRGQDTQYF. The CDR3 DNA sequence: TGTGCCAGCAGCTTAGGAGACAGGGGGCAAGATACGCAGTATTTT. The rearrangement uses TRBV5-6 and TRBJ2-3, with 10 bases matching TRBD1. The germline gives CDR1 SGHDT, CDR2 YYEEEE. The CDR3 length is 15 residues. Germline trimming cut 2 bases from V and 5 bases from J; bases unmatched to any gene: 5.